This T cell receptor beta chain was captured in a study of response to subunit inactivated influenza vaccine. This clonotype was recorded a few times. TCRdb analysed the RT-PCR reads with MiXCR anew, one entry per CDR3 protein. The sample consists of over 150,000 distinct CDR3 sequences, over 8.5% of them appearing once. The CDR3 is 13 amino acids. V lost 1 base and J 4 bases, leaving 6 bases between the germline ends. Germline V lookup: CDR1 SGHTA, CDR2 FQGNSA. This receptor was obtained from a man aged 45 to 70 who received an inactivated influenza vaccine. The sequences come from CD8+ T cells sorted from PBMCs, collected about 23 months after vaccination. V and J are TRBV7-2 and TRBJ2-3; D not certain. CDR3 coding DNA: TGTGCCAGCAGCTTAGAAGGCGCAGATACGCAGTATTTT. Translated, it gives CASSLEGADTQYF. Supplemented by reference TRBV7-2 and TRBJ2-3, the full variable domain reads GAGVSQSPSNKVTEKGKDVELRCDPISGHTALYWYRQSLGQGLEFLIYFQGNSAPDKSGLPSDRFSAERTGGSVSTLTIQRTQQEDSAVYLCASSLEGADTQYFGPGTRLTVL.